The source of this TCR beta chain is a study of cytotoxic CD8 clonotypes in ibrutinib-treated CLL. Study overall: It was after a median 12 months of treatment, range 6 to 36, that response samples were taken.

CDR1 is SGDLS, CDR2 YYNGEE, per germline. V lost 3 bases, J lost 5 bases, and 14 bases lay in between. This CDR3 has 15 residues. Produced via immunoSEQ multiplex PCR; TCRdb's table is partial and in-frame only. Of around 150,000 clones listed, roughly 77% are singletons. As input for TCR beta libraries, about 1.8 micrograms of genomic DNA came from cryopreserved PBMCs. The starting material was PBMCs, obtained after 12 months of ibrutinib treatment. The receptor comes from a human donor with chronic lymphocytic leukemia. The V and J genes are TRBV9 and TRBJ2-2; TRBD2 might be the D (6 bases). This CDR3 reads CASSGGRGRTGELFF. The CDR3 coding sequence is TGTGCCAGCAGCGGTGGGCGGGGCCGGACCGGGGAGCTGTTTTTT.